This T cell receptor beta chain was profiled in a study of shared clonotypes between healthy human individuals. This CDR3 comprises 15 residues. Per the germline V gene, CDR1 is SGHVS and CDR2 is FNYEAQ. V lost 0 bases to trimming and J lost 0 bases, with 9 bases between them. The data were produced by immunoSEQ multiplex PCR, yet TCRdb's version contains in-frame clones alone and is incomplete. Seen here are roughly 2 million clones, around 95% observed once, and the top ten hold over 0.1%. The source material was naive CD4+ T cells sorted from blood. As for subset: CD45RA+ positively selected. This TCR came from a man younger than 30 in good health. V is TRBV7-6 and J is TRBJ2-7, with D possibly being TRBD2 (6 bases). The CDR3 sequence is CASSLASGSSYEQYF. Written as DNA, the CDR3 is TGTGCCAGCAGCTTAGCGTCCGGGAGCTCCTACGAGCAGTACTTC. Looking up the rest from reference TRBV7-6 and TRBJ2-7 gives the full variable domain: GAGVSQSPRYKVTKRGQDVALRCDPISGHVSLYWYRQALGQGPEFLTYFNYEAQQDKSGLPNDRFSAERPEGSISTLTIQRTEQRDSAMYRCASSLASGSSYEQYFGPGTRLTVT.